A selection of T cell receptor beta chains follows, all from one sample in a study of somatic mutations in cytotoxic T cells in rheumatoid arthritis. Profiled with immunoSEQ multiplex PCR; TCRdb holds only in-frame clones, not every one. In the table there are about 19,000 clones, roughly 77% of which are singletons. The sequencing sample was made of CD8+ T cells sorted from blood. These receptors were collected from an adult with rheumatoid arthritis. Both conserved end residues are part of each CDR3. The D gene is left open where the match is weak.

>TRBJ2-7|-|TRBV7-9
CASSLGAEEEQYF
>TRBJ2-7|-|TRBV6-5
CASASGPFPEQYF
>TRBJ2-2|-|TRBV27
CASGAGSNTGELFF
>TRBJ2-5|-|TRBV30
CAWRGARETQYF
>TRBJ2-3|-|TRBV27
CASSLSGTDTQYF
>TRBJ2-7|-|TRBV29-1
CSVEETDYEQYF
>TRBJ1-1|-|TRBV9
CASSVVDGWSTEAFF
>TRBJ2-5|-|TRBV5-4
CASSLEGFQETQYF
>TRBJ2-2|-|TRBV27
CASTSWSGELFF
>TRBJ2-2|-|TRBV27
CASSLSIALADTGELFF
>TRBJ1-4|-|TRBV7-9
CASSLSLAPEKLFF
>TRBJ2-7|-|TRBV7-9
CASSQWDGTYEQYF
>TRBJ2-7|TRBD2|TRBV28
CASQPVAGVREQYF
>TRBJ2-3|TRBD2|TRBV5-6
CASRGMAGGSTDTQYF
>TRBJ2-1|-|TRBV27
CASYWGDEQFF
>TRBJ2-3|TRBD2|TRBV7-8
CASSSTSGVSDTQYF
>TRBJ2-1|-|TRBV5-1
CASSSYGASSYNEQFF
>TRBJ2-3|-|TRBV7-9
CASSLRAWDSLYTDTQYF
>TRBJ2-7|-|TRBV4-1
CASSQSGYYEQYF
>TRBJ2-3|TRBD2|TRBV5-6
CASSPTPTSVSDTQYF
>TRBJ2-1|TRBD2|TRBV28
CASSLVLAGTSYNEQFF
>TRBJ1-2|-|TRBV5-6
CASSLGPSYGYTF
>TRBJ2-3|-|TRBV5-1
CASSLGRGPGLLTDTQYF
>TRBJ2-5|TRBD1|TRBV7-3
CASSPGSGGHQETQYF
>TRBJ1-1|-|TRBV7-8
CASSPGGSTEAFF
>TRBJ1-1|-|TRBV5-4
CASSLGQGGAFF
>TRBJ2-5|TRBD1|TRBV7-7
CASSATGGGETQYF
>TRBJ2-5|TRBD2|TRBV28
CASAIMGGLEETQYF
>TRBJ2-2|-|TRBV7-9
CASSLAGTGELFF
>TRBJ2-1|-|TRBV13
CASSLVRADYNEQFF
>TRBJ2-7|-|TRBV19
CASSIDHLGSSSYEQYF
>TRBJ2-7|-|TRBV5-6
CASSHPSQLSYEQYF
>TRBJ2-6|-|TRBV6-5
CASSYTGTTGANVLTF
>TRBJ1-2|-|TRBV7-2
CASSLEVGVYGYTF
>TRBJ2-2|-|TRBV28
CASSPTTRITGELFF
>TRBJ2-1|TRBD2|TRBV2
CASSETSDNEQFF
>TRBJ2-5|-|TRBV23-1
CASSQRPRAMLGTQYF
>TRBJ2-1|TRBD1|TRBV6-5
CASSSQGGGSYNEQFF
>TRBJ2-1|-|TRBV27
CASRNDRFNEQFF
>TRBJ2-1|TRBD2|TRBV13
CASSLTSFSYNEQFF
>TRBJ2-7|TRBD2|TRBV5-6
CASSRGRAGFYEQYF
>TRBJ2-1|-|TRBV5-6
CASSLGLGPYNEQFF
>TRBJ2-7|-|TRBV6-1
CASRQDSYEQYF
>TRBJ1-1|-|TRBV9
CASSTSGGMNTEAFF
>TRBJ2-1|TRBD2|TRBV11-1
CASSRLAGGSSSYNEQFF
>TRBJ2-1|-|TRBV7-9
CASSLPGAPRFF
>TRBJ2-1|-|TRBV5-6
CASSLGTSEQFF
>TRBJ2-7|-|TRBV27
CASSSRVDEQYF
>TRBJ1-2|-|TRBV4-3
CASSQDRGIPYSNYGYTF